The sequence of this TCR beta chain was determined in a study of cytomegalovirus exposure and HLA in healthy donors. Findings and caveats of the study: Follow-up analysis later connected one missense variant in DCLRE1C with trimming of TCR beta V- and J-genes.

This clone has only a few counts. Its target is not known. The V and J ends lost 2 bases and 1 base respectively, with 8 bases between them. CDR1 and CDR2 from the germline V gene are SNHLY and FYNNEI. CDR3 length equals 15 residues. The PCR employed 60 Vbeta primers together with 13 Jbeta primers. Per the study methods: Counted up in a later analysis, unique TCR beta chains came to approximately 77 million, with some 11 million shared. The table came from immunoSEQ multiplex PCR; TCRdb's copy has only in-frame clones and leaves some out. V and J calls plus clone size are reproduced from that table; the DNA served to infer D and trimming. The profile shows 200,000 to 250,000 clones, under 80% of them singletons.

The clonotype was recovered from a girl aged 2-10 years in good health and CMV-seronegative. The chain couples TRBV2 to TRBJ2-2; no firm D call. The sequenced sample was PBMCs. The CDR3 sequence is CASSESRGNTGELFF. CDR3 DNA sequence: TGTGCCAGCAGTGAAAGTCGAGGGAACACCGGGGAGCTGTTTTTT.